This TCR beta chain came from a study of molecular identifiers for immune sequencing clone quantification. TCR libraries were built in bulk with a published protocol and specific TCR primers. In TCRdb, the PCR reads were re-called with MiXCR into one record per CDR3 protein. The sample records around 94,000 distinct CDR3 sequences, about 32% being singletons. Findings of the study overall: Over 99% of CMV-specific effector molecules, but under 1% of naive ones, were in clones above 20 copies.

The table lists this clonotype with many counts. The antigen remains undetermined. V dropped 3 bases and J dropped 6; count of bases not matched to a gene: 11. The CDR3 contains 17 residues. CDR1 and CDR2 (germline): SEHNR, FQNEAQ (reference sequence). It was from roughly 21,000 to 960,000 sorted cells, with 10%, 30% or 50% RNA, that naive CD8 libraries came. The chain carries TRBV7-9 and TRBJ2-1, with TRBD2 identical over 10 bases. Sequencing was done on a sample of naive CD8+ T cells from blood, with Jurkat cell RNA spiked in. As for subset: FACS-sorted CD8+CD4-CCR7+CD45RA+ naive T cells. The origin of this receptor is a human donor in good health. Some libraries in this study had Jurkat cell RNA spiked in. Written as DNA, the CDR3 is TGTGCCAGCAGCTTCTTACATTCGGGACTAGCGACCAATGAGCAGTTCTTC. It encodes CASSFLHSGLATNEQFF.